This T cell receptor beta chain stems from a study of post-analysis software for immune sequencing data. Study results and limitations: Four or five TRBV segments were significantly more frequent in patients than in controls. TRBV5-6, TRBV5-1 and TRBV20-1 were among these segments. Strong same-batch co-clustering of samples appeared with F measure clustering.

This clonotype occurred a few times. Its matching antigen is unknown. TCR beta cDNA libraries included unique molecular identifiers. The source material, roughly 0.9 to 11 million T cells, gave rise to roughly 500,000 cDNA molecules. TCRdb analysed the PCR reads with MiXCR anew, one entry per CDR3 protein. The table includes some 890,000 distinct CDR3 sequences, around 50% detected once. The CDR3 consists of 14 residues. CDR1 is DFQATT, CDR2 SNEGSKA, per germline (reference sequence). The V gene end was trimmed by 6 bases and the J gene end by 9 bases; junction bases not matched to a gene: 9. Sequencing was performed on blood. This chain uses TRBV20-1 with TRBJ2-1; TRBD1 matches 12 bases. The receptor comes from a girl aged 10-17 years with multiple sclerosis. CDR3 residues: CSARWDRGRVEQFF. The DNA of the CDR3 is TGCAGTGCAAGATGGGACAGGGGGCGTGTTGAGCAGTTCTTC.